The 19 T cell receptor beta chains in this list originate from one sample, sequenced in a study of blood T cell repertoires in COVID-19. The assay was immunoSEQ multiplex PCR, and TCRdb's table has in-frame clones only and misses some. The sample contains 240,000 or so clones, roughly 82% of which appear only once. Sequencing input: peripheral blood. These receptors originate from a man older than 75 with acute or convalescent COVID-19.

The chain links TRBV7-2 to TRBJ2-3, with 8 bases identical to TRBD1. Looked up from germline, CDR1 is SGHTA and CDR2 is FQGNSA. V trimming: 6 bases; J trimming: 11 bases; junction bases outside the gene matches: 7. The CDR3 is 12 residues long. Written as DNA, the CDR3 is TGTGCCAGCAGATACGGACAGGGAGGGCAGTATTTT. It translates to CASRYGQGGQYF. Filled out from reference TRBV7-2 and TRBJ2-3, the complete variable domain reads GAGVSQSPSNKVTEKGKDVELRCDPISGHTALYWYRQSLGQGLEFLIYFQGNSAPDKSGLPSDRFSAERTGGSVSTLTIQRTQQEDSAVYLCASRYGQGGQYFGPGTRLTVL.

V usage is TRBV19 and J usage is TRBJ2-2, with TRBD2 matching over 13 bases. The ends lost 4 bases at V and 7 bases at J; junction bases unmatched: 3. Germline V CDR1 and CDR2: LNHDA, SQIVND (reference sequence). The CDR3 is 15 residues long. CDR3 residues: CASSRGTSGVGELFF. CDR3 sequence (DNA): TGTGCCAGTAGTAGGGGGACTAGCGGGGTCGGGGAGCTGTTTTTT.

This clone was counted a single time. J is TRBJ1-6 and V is TRBV6-2 or TRBV6-3; D might be TRBD1 (5 bases). This CDR3 is built from 17 residues. Trimming cost V 2 bases and J 9 bases, with 20 bases left between them. Germline V gives CDR1 MNHEY, CDR2 SVGEGT. CDR3 sequence (DNA): TGTGCCAGCAGTTACGGGCTTGGAGGGGTAGGATTTTCACCCCTCCACTTT. It yields the protein CASSYGLGGVGFSPLHF.

The rearrangement uses TRBV5-1 and TRBJ2-1, with 10 bases that match TRBD1. V dropped 4 bases and J dropped 8; count of bases not matched to a gene: 6. CDR1 SGHRS and CDR2 YFSETQ come from the germline V gene. The CDR3 is made up of 14 amino acids. CDR3 nucleotide sequence: TGCGCCAGCAGCCCCGGGACAGGGGTCTATGAGCAGTTCTTC. It encodes CASSPGTGVYEQFF.

This clone was seen a few times. The chain employs TRBV29-1 and TRBJ1-1; possible D gene TRBD1, 6 bases. The germline V gene encodes CDR1 SQVTM and CDR2 ANQGSEA. The CDR3 consists of 12 residues. Deletions cut 5 bases from V and 1 base from J, with 8 bases between. DNA of the CDR3: TGCAGCGTTAAACAGGGGAACACTGAAGCTTTCTTT. This encodes CSVKQGNTEAFF.

CDR3 sequence: CASSLGGTGSNTEAFF. CDR3 in DNA: TGTGCCAGCAGCCTCGGGGGGACAGGGTCCAACACTGAAGCTTTCTTT. V usage is TRBV5-4 and J usage is TRBJ1-1, with 9 bases fitting TRBD1. Germline V CDR1 and CDR2: SGHNT, YYREEE (reference sequence). J was trimmed by 2 bases and V by 4 bases; bases with no gene match: 9. This CDR3 region has 16 residues.

The rearrangement links TRBV6-1 to TRBJ2-7, with TRBD2 matching 11 bases. Losses at the gene ends were 1 base for V and 3 bases for J; bases not matched to a gene: 2. The CDR3 contains 15 residues. The germline CDR1 and CDR2 sequences are MNHNS and SASEGT. The CDR3 bases are TGTGCCAGCAGTGAAGGACTAGCGGGGAGCTACGAGCAGTACTTC. Translation: CASSEGLAGSYEQYF.

The V and J genes are TRBV3-1 (or the pseudogene TRBV3-2) and TRBJ2-1, with D possibly TRBD1 on 5 matching bases. The germline V gene encodes CDR1 LGHDT and CDR2 YNNKEL (reference sequence). Deletions cut 4 bases from V and 9 bases from J, with 19 bases between. This CDR3 has 15 residues. The CDR3 nucleotides read TGTGCCAGCAGCCCAGGGCAGGGTAGCTTCGGTGAGCAGTTCTTC. It is translated as CASSPGQGSFGEQFF.

V and J are TRBV28 and TRBJ1-5; D is uncertain. This CDR3 region has 16 residues. Trimming left V 2 bases short and J 1 base short, with 12 bases between. Germline values: CDR1 MDHEN, CDR2 SYDVKM. The CDR3 is CASSLNWQSSNQPQHF. The DNA of the CDR3 is TGTGCCAGCAGTTTAAATTGGCAGTCCAGCAATCAGCCCCAGCATTTT.

The rearrangement links TRBV10-3 to TRBJ2-5; TRBD1 matches at 10 bases. V shed 10 bases, J shed 3 bases, and the junction held 5 bases outside the gene matches. This CDR3 region has 13 residues. CDR1 and CDR2 (germline): ENHRY, SYGVKD. This CDR3 is CATRTGGEETQYF. CDR3 DNA sequence: TGTGCCACCAGGACAGGGGGGGAAGAGACCCAGTACTTC.

This chain links TRBV19 with TRBJ1-1; 9 bases fit TRBD1. V lost 1 base, J lost 5 bases, and 5 bases stayed unmatched. The CDR3 length is 15 residues. The germline CDR1 and CDR2 sequences are LNHDA and SQIVND (reference sequence). The CDR3 region is CASSIAGTGHTEAFF. In DNA, the CDR3 is TGTGCCAGTAGTATAGCCGGGACAGGGCATACTGAAGCTTTCTTT.

This chain joins TRBV5-1 and TRBJ1-3; D unresolved. The germline gives CDR1 SGHRS, CDR2 YFSETQ. Trimming removed 2 bases from V and 0 bases from J, with 9 bases in between. The CDR3 is made up of 15 amino acids. CDR3 sequence: CASSLTGDSGNTIYF. The CDR3 nucleotides are TGCGCCAGCAGCTTAACGGGAGACTCTGGAAACACCATATATTTT.

The gene calls are TRBV6-2 or TRBV6-3 and TRBJ1-1, with D uncertain. The germline gives CDR1 MNHEY, CDR2 SVGEGT. V was cut by 2 bases and J by 1 base, with 5 bases left in between. The CDR3 sequence is 13 residues long. The CDR3 DNA reads as TGTGCCAGCAGTTACACGGGGAACACTGAAGCTTTCTTT. It codes for CASSYTGNTEAFF.

The V gene is TRBV20-1, the J gene TRBJ2-4; maybe TRBD2 (6 bases). Germline V gives CDR1 DFQATT, CDR2 SNEGSKA (reference sequence). V lost 3 bases, J lost 8 bases, and 17 bases lay in between. The CDR3 is 14 residues long. In DNA form, the CDR3 reads TGCAGTGCTAGTCAGACTAGTAGGATCGACATTCAGTACTTC. Amino acid sequence: CSASQTSRIDIQYF.

The rearrangement uses TRBV6-5 and TRBJ1-1; TRBD1 aligns across 8 bases. Germline CDR1 is MNHEY and CDR2 is SVGAGI. With V trimmed by 6 bases and J by 1 base, 4 bases remained unmatched. CDR3 length: 14 residues. The CDR3 DNA is TGTGCCAGCAGGCAGGGGGCCGCGAACACTGAAGCTTTCTTT. This sequence encodes CASRQGAANTEAFF.

V is TRBV19 and J is TRBJ1-2; 8 nucleotides agree with TRBD1. V lost 2 bases to trimming and J lost 3 bases; unmatched junction nucleotides: 14. Germline CDR1 and CDR2: LNHDA and SQIVND (reference sequence). The CDR3 length is 18 residues. In nucleotides, the CDR3 is TGTGCCAGTAGTATAATCGTCGGGTGGCTGACAGGGGACTATGGCTACACCTTC. Residues: CASSIIVGWLTGDYGYTF.

The chain joins TRBV6-2 or TRBV6-3 to TRBJ1-2, with no clear D. This CDR3 is 14 amino acids long. Germline CDR1 is MNHEY and CDR2 is SVGEGT. The V gene lost 5 bases and the J gene lost 4 bases, with 14 bases spanning the gap. CDR3 nucleotide sequence: TGTGCCAGCAGTAGCCCGACTCTAGGCTATGGCTACACCTTC. Encoded protein: CASSSPTLGYGYTF.

The V gene is TRBV28, the J gene TRBJ2-1; no clear D gene. V was clipped by 2 bases and J by 5 bases, with 7 bases between them. CDR1 and CDR2 (germline): MDHEN, SYDVKM. The CDR3 has 13 amino acids. The CDR3 DNA reads TGTGCCAGCAGTTTACAGGTAGACAATGAGCAGTTCTTC. This sequence encodes CASSLQVDNEQFF. Using reference TRBV28 and TRBJ2-1 for the parts outside the CDR3, the full variable domain is DVKVTQSSRYLVKRTGEKVFLECVQDMDHENMFWYRQDPGLGLRLIYFSYDVKMKEKGDIPEGYSVSREKKERFSLILESASTNQTSMYLCASSLQVDNEQFFGPGTRLTVL.

The chain carries TRBV28 and TRBJ2-5; 8 nucleotides align to TRBD2. V shed 5 bases and J 3 bases; nucleotides not matched to a gene: 8. This CDR3 has 15 amino acids. Germline CDR1 and CDR2: MDHEN and SYDVKM. DNA for the CDR3: TGTGCCAGCAGTCAAAGCGGGAGAGTCGAAGAGACCCAGTACTTC. Translated, it gives CASSQSGRVEETQYF.